The following is a T cell receptor beta chain sequence with its context. The data were taken from a study of blood T cell repertoires in COVID-19. Across the study: The United States, Italy and Spain provided the acute and convalescent COVID-19 samples. In each case, the material was cDNA or gDNA derived from T cells, B-cell-depleted T cells, or PBMCs.

Per the original data handling: Reference gene primer amplification in the assay estimated nucleated cell counts. Using immunoSEQ multiplex PCR, the repertoire was profiled, and TCRdb retains in-frame clones only, with some absent. V and J calls and clone size follow that table, whereas D and trimming were derived from the DNA. Seen here are roughly 20,000 clones, about three quarters observed once, and the top ten hold around 13%. CDR3 length: 15 amino acids. Trimming at V came to 2 bases and at J to 6 bases, leaving 6 bases not matched to a gene. Germline CDR1 and CDR2: SGDLS and YYNGEE. This TCR derives from a man in his 60s with active COVID-19. The gene calls are TRBV9 and TRBJ1-1; 11 bases map to TRBD1. Sequencing used peripheral blood. In DNA, the CDR3 is TGTGCCAGCAGCGTCAGTGGACAGGGGGCGTCTGAAGCTTTCTTT. Protein product: CASSVSGQGASEAFF.